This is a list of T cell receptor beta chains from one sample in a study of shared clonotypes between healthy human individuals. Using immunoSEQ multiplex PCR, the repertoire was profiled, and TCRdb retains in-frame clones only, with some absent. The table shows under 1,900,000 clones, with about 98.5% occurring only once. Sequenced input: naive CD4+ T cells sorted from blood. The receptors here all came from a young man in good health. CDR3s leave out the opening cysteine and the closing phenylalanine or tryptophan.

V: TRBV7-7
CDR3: ASSFPGELF

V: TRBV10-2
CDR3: AGRTSTGELF

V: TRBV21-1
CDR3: ASSERDGYEQY

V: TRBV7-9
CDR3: ATMWGPLRGYT

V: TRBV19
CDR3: ASSSRHFPSYEQY

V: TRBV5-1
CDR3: ASSLGTATEAF

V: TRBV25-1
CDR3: ASSEYPSGSRNEQF

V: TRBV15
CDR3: ATSRDWETQY

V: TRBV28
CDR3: ASSSPFTGFPPNEQF

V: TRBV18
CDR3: ASSLIDGLNEQF

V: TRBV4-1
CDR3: ASRVPGTGTESFT

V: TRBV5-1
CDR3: ASSPRRGGTYEQY

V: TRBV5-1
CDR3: ASSRSRREQETQY

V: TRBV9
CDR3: ASRPVGHTGELF

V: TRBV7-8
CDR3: ASSRYGTGRLTGELF

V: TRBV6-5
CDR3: ATSKDRLGEQF

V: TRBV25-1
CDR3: ASGEPRTSGSYEQY

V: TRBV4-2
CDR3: ASSERRAPTYEQY

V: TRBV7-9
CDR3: ASSLLAGGLSYNEQF

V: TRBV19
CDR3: ASKETAAAGQPQH

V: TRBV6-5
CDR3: ASSNGGEQF

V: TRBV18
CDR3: ASSPTSGRAEQF

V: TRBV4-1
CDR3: ASSQPWRGRDEKLF

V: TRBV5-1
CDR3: ASSPGAVKPHEQF

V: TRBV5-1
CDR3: ASSLYLQANTEAF

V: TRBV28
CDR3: ASSLTYRVGQPQH

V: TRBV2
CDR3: ASSDRTGLYEQY

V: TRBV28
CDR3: ASSFVGGGSSYEQY

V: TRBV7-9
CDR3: ASSLWQGASQETQY

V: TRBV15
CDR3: ATGTTNQPQH

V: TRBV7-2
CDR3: ASSLVGTGGTEAF

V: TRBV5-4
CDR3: ASSLGGGGTEAF

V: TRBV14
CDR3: ASSQAHAGDTEAF

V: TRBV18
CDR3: ASSPYPGTGKTSDEQY

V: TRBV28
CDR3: ASSPGQGNYGYT

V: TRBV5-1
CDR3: ASSPTANYGYT

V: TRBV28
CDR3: ASSLSGGAGYT

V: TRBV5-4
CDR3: AFRSRASTDTQY

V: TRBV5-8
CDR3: ASSLDLNPINEQF

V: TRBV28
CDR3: ASSWLSGTGENIQY

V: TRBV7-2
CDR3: ASSLDGRGFSTF

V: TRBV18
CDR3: ASSPGTSADTQY

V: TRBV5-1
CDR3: ASSLGLAGPDGTYEQY